The clone carrying this TCR beta chain was seen a few times. The target antigen is unknown. The TCR beta libraries were generated through quantitative 5'-RACE incorporating molecular barcodes. TCRdb used MiXCR to reprocess the 5' RACE reads, holding one entry per CDR3 protein. The data show roughly 180,000 distinct CDR3 sequences, 9.8% seen once. The source of the sample is a study of CD8 T cells in ankylosing spondylitis. Overall study results and limits: Seemingly characteristic of ankylosing spondylitis blood was a TCR beta motif consisting of roughly 8 highly homologous variants. In ankylosing spondylitis patients, matched synovial fluid reportedly showed significant enrichment of disease-linked clones. Previous work reported some of these motif variants in the synovial fluid and blood of reactive arthritis.

Germline loops: CDR1 SEHNR, CDR2 FQNEAQ (reference sequence). Germline trimming cut 8 bases from V and 8 bases from J; bases unmatched to any gene: 15. The CDR3 is 15 residues long. J is TRBJ2-1 and V is TRBV7-9; TRBD2 matches 7 bases. The receptor's source is a female donor with ankylosing spondylitis or in good health (not recorded which). Sequenced material: blood, either unsorted or a sorted T cell fraction (not recorded which). The CDR3 spells CASPPIGRASYEQFF. The CDR3 DNA is TGTGCCAGCCCTCCTATTGGGAGGGCTTCTTATGAGCAGTTCTTC.